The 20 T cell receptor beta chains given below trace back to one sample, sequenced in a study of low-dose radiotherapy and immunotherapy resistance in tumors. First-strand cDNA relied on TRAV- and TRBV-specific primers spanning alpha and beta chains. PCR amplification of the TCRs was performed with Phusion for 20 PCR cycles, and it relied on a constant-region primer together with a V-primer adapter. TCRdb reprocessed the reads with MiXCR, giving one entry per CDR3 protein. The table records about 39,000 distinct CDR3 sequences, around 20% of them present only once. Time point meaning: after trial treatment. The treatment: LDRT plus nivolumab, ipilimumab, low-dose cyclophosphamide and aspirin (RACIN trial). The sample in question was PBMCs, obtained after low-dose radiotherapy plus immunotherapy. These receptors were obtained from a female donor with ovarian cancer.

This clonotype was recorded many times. Here the CDR3 DNA reads TGCAGCGGGATACAGTATACGCAGTATTTT. Amino acid sequence: CSGIQYTQYF. V is TRBV29-1 and J is TRBJ2-3; no reliable D call. The CDR3 consists of 10 residues. Germline V gene lookup returns CDR1 SQVTM and CDR2 ANQGSEA. V lost 7 bases to trimming and J lost 7 bases, with 9 bases between them.

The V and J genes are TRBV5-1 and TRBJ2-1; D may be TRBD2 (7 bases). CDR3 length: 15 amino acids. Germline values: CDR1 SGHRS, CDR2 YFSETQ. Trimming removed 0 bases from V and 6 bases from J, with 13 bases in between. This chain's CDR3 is CASSLGGGSVNEQFF. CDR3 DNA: TGCGCCAGCAGCTTGGGGGGGGGCAGCGTCAATGAGCAGTTCTTC. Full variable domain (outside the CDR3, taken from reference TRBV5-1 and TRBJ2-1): KAGVTQTPRYLIKTRGQQVTLSCSPISGHRSVSWYQQTPGQGLQFLFEYFSETQRNKGNFPGRFSGRQFSNSRSEMNVSTLELGDSALYLCASSLGGGSVNEQFFGPGTRLTVL.

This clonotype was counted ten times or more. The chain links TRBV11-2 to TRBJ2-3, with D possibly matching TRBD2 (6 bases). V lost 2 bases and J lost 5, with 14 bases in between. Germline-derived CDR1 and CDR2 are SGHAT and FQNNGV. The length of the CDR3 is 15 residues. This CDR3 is CASSLMVGGVDTQYF. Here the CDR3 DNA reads TGTGCCAGCAGCTTAATGGTGGGGGGAGTAGATACGCAGTATTTT.

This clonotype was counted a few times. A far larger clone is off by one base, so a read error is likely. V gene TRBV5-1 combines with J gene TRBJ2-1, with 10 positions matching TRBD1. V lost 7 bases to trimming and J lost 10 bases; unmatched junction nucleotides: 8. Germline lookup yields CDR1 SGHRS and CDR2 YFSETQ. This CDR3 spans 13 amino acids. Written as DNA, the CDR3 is TGCGCCAGCGCGGACAGGGGGTTCAACGAGCAGTTCTTC. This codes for CASADRGFNEQFF.

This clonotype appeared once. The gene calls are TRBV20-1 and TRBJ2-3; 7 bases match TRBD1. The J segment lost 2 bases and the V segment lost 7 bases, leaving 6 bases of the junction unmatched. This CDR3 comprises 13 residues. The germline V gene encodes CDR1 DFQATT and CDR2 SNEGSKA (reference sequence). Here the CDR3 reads CSGGTASTDTQYF. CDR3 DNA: TGCAGTGGAGGGACAGCCTCCACAGATACGCAGTATTTT.

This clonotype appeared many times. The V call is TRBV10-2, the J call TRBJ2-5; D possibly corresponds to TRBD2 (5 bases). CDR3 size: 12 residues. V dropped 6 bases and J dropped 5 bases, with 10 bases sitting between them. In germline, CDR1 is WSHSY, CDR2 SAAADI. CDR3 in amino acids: CASREGMETQYF. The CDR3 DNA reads TGCGCCAGCAGAGAGGGTATGGAGACCCAGTACTTC.

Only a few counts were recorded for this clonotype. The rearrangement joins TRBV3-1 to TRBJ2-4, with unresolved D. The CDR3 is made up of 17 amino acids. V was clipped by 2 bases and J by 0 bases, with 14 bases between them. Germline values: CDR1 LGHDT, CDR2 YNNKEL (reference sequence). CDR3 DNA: TGTGCCAGCAGCCAAATCCCAACTACGGTAGCCAAAAACATTCAGTACTTC. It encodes CASSQIPTTVAKNIQYF.

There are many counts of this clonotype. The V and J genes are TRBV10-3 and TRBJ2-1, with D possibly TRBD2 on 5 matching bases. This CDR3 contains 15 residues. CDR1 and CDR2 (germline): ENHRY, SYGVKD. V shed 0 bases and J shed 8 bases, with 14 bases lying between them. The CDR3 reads CAISESLTLEDEQFF. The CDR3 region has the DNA TGTGCCATCAGTGAGTCTTTGACCTTGGAGGATGAGCAGTTCTTC.

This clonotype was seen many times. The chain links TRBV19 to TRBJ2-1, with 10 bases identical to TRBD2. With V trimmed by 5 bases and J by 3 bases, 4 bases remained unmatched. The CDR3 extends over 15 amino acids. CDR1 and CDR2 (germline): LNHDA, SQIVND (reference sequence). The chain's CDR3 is CASSVTSGVYNEQFF. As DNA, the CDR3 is TGTGCCAGTAGTGTCACTAGCGGGGTCTACAATGAGCAGTTCTTC.

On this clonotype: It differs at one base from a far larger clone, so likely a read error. The CDR3 coding sequence is TGCAGCGCCTTAAGCACCTACAATGAGCAGTACTTC. Amino acid sequence: CSALSTYNEQYF. The chain carries TRBV29-1 and TRBJ2-4; D remains unclear. Germline CDR1 and CDR2: SQVTM and ANQGSEA. CDR3 size: 12 residues. The germline V and J ends were trimmed by 7 bases and 13 bases, with 20 bases remaining between them.

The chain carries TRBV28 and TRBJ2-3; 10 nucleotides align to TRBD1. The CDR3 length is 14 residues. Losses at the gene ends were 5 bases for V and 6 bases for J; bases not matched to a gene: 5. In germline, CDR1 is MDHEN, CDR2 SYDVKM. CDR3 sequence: CASSLDRGADTQYF. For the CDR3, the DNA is TGTGCCAGCAGTCTGGACAGGGGGGCGGATACGCAGTATTTT. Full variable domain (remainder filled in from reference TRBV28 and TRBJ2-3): DVKVTQSSRYLVKRTGEKVFLECVQDMDHENMFWYRQDPGLGLRLIYFSYDVKMKEKGDIPEGYSVSREKKERFSLILESASTNQTSMYLCASSLDRGADTQYFGPGTRLTVL.

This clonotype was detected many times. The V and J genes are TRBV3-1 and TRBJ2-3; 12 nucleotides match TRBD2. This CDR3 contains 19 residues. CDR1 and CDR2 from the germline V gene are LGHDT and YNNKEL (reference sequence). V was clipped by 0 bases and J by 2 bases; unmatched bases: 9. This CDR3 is CASSQDLASGGAPTDTQYF. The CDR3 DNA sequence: TGTGCCAGCAGCCAAGATTTGGCTAGCGGGGGGGCCCCCACAGATACGCAGTATTTT.

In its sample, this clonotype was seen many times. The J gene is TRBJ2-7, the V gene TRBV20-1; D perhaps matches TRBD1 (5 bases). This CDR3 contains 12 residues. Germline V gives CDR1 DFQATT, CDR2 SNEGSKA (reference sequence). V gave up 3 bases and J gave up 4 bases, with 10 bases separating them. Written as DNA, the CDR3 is TGCAGTGCTAGGGGGCAGGAGTACGAGCAGTACTTC. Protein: CSARGQEYEQYF.

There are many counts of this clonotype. The CDR3 region is CASSVSRGAGANVLTF. As DNA, the CDR3 is TGTGCCAGCAGTGTGAGTCGCGGGGCTGGGGCCAACGTCCTGACTTTC. J is TRBJ2-6 and V is TRBV2; TRBD2 might be the D (6 bases). The V end was cut by 4 bases, the J end by 2 bases, with 12 bases between. This CDR3 is built from 16 residues. Germline CDR1 is SNHLY and CDR2 is FYNNEI.

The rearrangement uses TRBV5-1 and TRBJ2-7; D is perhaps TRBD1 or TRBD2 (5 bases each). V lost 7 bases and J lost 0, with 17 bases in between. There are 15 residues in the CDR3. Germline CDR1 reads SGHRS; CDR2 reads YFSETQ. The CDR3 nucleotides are TGCGCCAGCGCCCTAGACGCAGGGAGCTCCTACGAGCAGTACTTC. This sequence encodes CASALDAGSSYEQYF.

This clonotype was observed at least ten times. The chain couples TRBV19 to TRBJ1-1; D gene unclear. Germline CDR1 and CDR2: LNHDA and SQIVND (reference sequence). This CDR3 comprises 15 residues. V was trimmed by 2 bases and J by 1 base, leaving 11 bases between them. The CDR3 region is CASSIISGSNTEAFF. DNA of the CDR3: TGTGCCAGTAGTATAATATCCGGGTCGAACACTGAAGCTTTCTTT.

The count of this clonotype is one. This CDR3 reads CASRRTPSPGNTIYF. CDR3 nucleotides: TGTGCCAGCAGACGAACACCTTCGCCTGGAAACACCATATATTTT. This chain uses TRBV6-8 with TRBJ1-3; D uncertain. Germline V gene data show CDR1 as MNHGY and CDR2 as SAAAGT. This CDR3 has 15 residues. Trimming took off 6 bases at V and 2 bases at J, with 14 bases between the two ends.

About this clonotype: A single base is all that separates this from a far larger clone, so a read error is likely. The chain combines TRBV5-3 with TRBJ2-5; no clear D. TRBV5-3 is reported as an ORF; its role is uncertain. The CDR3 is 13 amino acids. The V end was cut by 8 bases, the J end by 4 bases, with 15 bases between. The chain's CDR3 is CASSVGVTETQYF. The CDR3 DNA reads TGTGCCAGCAGCGTAGGAGTGACAGAGACCCAGTACTTC.

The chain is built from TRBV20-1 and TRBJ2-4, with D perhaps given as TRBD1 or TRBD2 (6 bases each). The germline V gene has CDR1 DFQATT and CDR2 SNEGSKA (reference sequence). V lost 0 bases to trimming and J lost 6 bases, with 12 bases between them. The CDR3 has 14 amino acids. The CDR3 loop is CSARDPGAPNIQYF. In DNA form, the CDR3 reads TGCAGTGCTAGAGATCCGGGGGCCCCAAACATTCAGTACTTC.

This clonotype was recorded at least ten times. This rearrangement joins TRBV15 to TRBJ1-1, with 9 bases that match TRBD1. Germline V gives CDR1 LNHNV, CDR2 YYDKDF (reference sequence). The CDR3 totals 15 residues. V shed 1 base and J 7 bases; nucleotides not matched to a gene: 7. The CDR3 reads CATSRATGGLDEAFF. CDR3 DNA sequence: TGTGCCACCAGCAGAGCAACAGGGGGCTTGGATGAAGCTTTCTTT.